This TCR beta chain was profiled in a study of control samples from healthy donors and cancer patients. Trimming removed 4 bases at V and 6 bases at J, with 11 bases between. CDR3 size: 13 residues. Germline V lookup: CDR1 SGDLS, CDR2 YYNGEE. Method: immunoSEQ multiplex PCR; TCRdb's copy keeps in-frame clones and lacks some. The sample has around 130,000 clones, over 75% seen once; the top ten hold 3.2%. This sequence joins TRBV9 and TRBJ1-5; D unresolved. Sample: blood. This TCR was recovered from a man over 45 in good health. The DNA for the CDR3 is TGTGCCAGCAGCCGGGTGGGCGGTCAGCCCCAGCATTTT. Its translation: CASSRVGGQPQHF.